Presented here are 29 T cell receptor beta chains from one specimen sequenced in a study of T cells expressing NK-cell markers. For each CDR3 protein, TCRdb gives one entry from its re-call of the 5' RACE reads, without DNA. The repertoire table contains just under 150,000 distinct CDR3 sequences. Source material: blood T cells: a sorted CD56 or NKG2C T cell subset, CD4+ or CD8+ T cells, or bulk PBMC T cells (not recorded which). The source is a man younger than 35 in good health.

V gene TRBV24-1 combines with J gene TRBJ2-1; TCRdb names TRBD2, which stays unverified in the absence of DNA. Germline-derived CDR1 and CDR2 are KGHDR and SFDVKD. The CDR3 has 16 amino acids. The chain's CDR3 is CATSVTGTSGNNEQFF.

The genes are TRBV5-5 and TRBJ1-1. Germline values: CDR1 SGHKS, CDR2 YYEKEE (reference sequence). This CDR3 is 15 amino acids long. CDR3 amino acids: CASSLARGMNTEAFF.

The V gene is TRBV27, the J gene TRBJ2-1. The germline CDR1 and CDR2 sequences are MNHEY and SMNVEV (reference sequence). The CDR3 totals 11 residues. The chain's CDR3 is CASSLFQEQFF.

This sequence joins TRBV2 and TRBJ2-2; the D gene TCRdb calls, TRBD2, cannot be checked with no DNA. Germline V CDR1 and CDR2: SNHLY, FYNNEI. CDR3 length: 14 amino acids. The CDR3 region is CASLSSLGTGELFF.

The chain is built from TRBV7-9 and TRBJ2-1; TCRdb gives TRBD2 as the D gene, but with no DNA this cannot be confirmed. CDR1 and CDR2 (germline): SEHNR, FQNEAQ (reference sequence). The CDR3 is made up of 15 amino acids. CDR3 sequence reads: CASSFAQRLYNEQFF.

V usage is TRBV7-9 and J usage is TRBJ2-3. Germline V gene sequence: CDR1 SEHNR, CDR2 FQNEAQ (reference sequence). This CDR3 has 16 residues. The CDR3 spells CASSLGSITRTDTQYF.

V usage is TRBV20-1 and J usage is TRBJ2-7; TCRdb calls TRBD2, which cannot be checked without DNA. The CDR3 extends over 15 amino acids. The V gene's germline CDR1 is DFQATT and CDR2 SNEGSKA (reference sequence). The CDR3 reads CSARDASGPSYEQYF.

The CDR3: CATSDLQGDTRLVGTQYF. V usage is TRBV24-1 and J usage is TRBJ2-5; TCRdb calls TRBD1, which cannot be checked without DNA. The CDR3 runs 18 residues. Germline CDR1 reads KGHDR; CDR2 reads SFDVKD.

The chain combines TRBV6-1 with TRBJ1-5. This CDR3 region has 16 residues. Germline assignment: CDR1 MNHNS and CDR2 SASEGT. The CDR3 sequence is CASSESGDYSNQPQHF.

The chain has TRBV7-2 and TRBJ2-5; TCRdb lists TRBD1, though no DNA is available to test this call. Germline-derived CDR1 and CDR2 are SGHTA and FQGNSA. The CDR3 spans 15 residues. The chain's CDR3 is CASSNRDGPQETQYF.

The chain combines TRBV7-6 with TRBJ2-5; checking the TCRdb D call of TRBD1 is not possible without DNA. The CDR3 consists of 15 residues. CDR1 SGHVS and CDR2 FNYEAQ come from the germline V gene. The CDR3: CASSPIQGNQETQYF.

The chain is built from TRBV6-2 or TRBV6-3 and TRBJ2-1; the D call from TCRdb, TRBD2, cannot be confirmed without DNA. Germline CDR1 is MNHEY and CDR2 is SVGEGT. The length of the CDR3 is 15 residues. The CDR3 is CASGEPGLANREQFF.

This sequence joins TRBV6-5 and TRBJ2-5; TCRdb selects TRBD1, and the lack of DNA leaves this call unchecked. Germline loops: CDR1 MNHEY, CDR2 SVGAGI. This CDR3 region has 18 residues. The CDR3 protein is CASSSKDRTSLYQETQYF.

V gene TRBV6-5 combines with J gene TRBJ2-7; TCRdb indicates TRBD1, and absent DNA this call remains unverified. Germline lookup yields CDR1 MNHEY and CDR2 SVGAGI. The CDR3 is made up of 17 amino acids. The CDR3 spells CASSYSPRDGTGYEQYF.

J is TRBJ2-2 and V is TRBV19; TCRdb's assignment of TRBD1 cannot be checked, as there is no DNA. Germline assignment: CDR1 LNHDA and CDR2 SQIVND (reference sequence). The CDR3 is 17 residues long. The CDR3 sequence is CASFLRDAIANTGELFF.

V is TRBV6-6 and J is TRBJ2-1; absent DNA, TCRdb's TRBD2 call cannot be checked. There are 11 residues in the CDR3. CDR1 MNHNY and CDR2 SVGAGI come from the germline V gene (reference sequence). CDR3: CASLAGVEQFF.

The chain employs TRBV29-1 and TRBJ1-5. This CDR3 region has 13 residues. CDR1 and CDR2 from the germline V gene are SQVTM and ANQGSEA. The CDR3: CSAGGLGNQPQHF.

The chain carries TRBV5-1 and TRBJ2-3. Germline-derived CDR1 and CDR2 are SGHRS and YFSETQ. The CDR3 length is 13 residues. The CDR3 loop reads CASSLARTDTQYF.

The chain is built from TRBV6-4 and TRBJ2-2. The CDR3 is made up of 13 amino acids. Germline CDR1 is MRHNA and CDR2 is SNTAGT. The CDR3 sequence is CASSDRDTGELFF.

The chain carries TRBV11-1 and TRBJ2-3. The CDR3 consists of 14 residues. The germline gives CDR1 SGHAT, CDR2 FQDESV (reference sequence). The chain's CDR3 is CASSRLVGSDTQYF.

The V and J genes are TRBV7-2 and TRBJ2-3; TCRdb's assignment of TRBD2 cannot be checked, as there is no DNA. This CDR3 region has 17 residues. The germline V gene encodes CDR1 SGHTA and CDR2 FQGNSA. The CDR3 sequence is CASSDHILGGRALTQYF.

V usage is TRBV27 and J usage is TRBJ2-3. The CDR3 extends over 16 amino acids. Germline V gene sequence: CDR1 MNHEY, CDR2 SMNVEV (reference sequence). Here the CDR3 reads CASSLGVSASTDTQYF.

The chain uses TRBV6-1 and TRBJ2-2; TCRdb's D gene call, TRBD2, goes unchecked for lack of DNA. Germline CDR1 MNHNS, CDR2 SASEGT. The CDR3 has 16 residues. Here the CDR3 reads CASFLAGVSETGELFF.

J is TRBJ2-3 and V is TRBV27. Germline values: CDR1 MNHEY, CDR2 SMNVEV (reference sequence). The CDR3 contains 13 residues. The CDR3 region is CASSFIPGDTQYF.

The V call is TRBV29-1, the J call TRBJ2-1. Germline CDR1 and CDR2: SQVTM and ANQGSEA. The CDR3 has 13 residues. The CDR3 sequence: CSVDVSSTNEQFF.

The chain joins TRBV25-1 to TRBJ2-1; no DNA is available, so the TRBD2 call from TCRdb remains unchecked. CDR3 length equals 16 residues. CDR1 and CDR2 from the germline V gene are MGHDK and SYGVNS. The CDR3 sequence is CASSKGLAGDYNEQFF.

The chain carries TRBV5-4 and TRBJ2-5; TCRdb lists TRBD1, though no DNA is available to test this call. The CDR3 runs to 14 residues. CDR1 and CDR2 (germline): SGHNT, YYREEE (reference sequence). CDR3 protein: CASSPGQGEETQYF.

The chain carries TRBV20-1 and TRBJ2-5; TCRdb selects TRBD2, and the lack of DNA leaves this call unchecked. Looked up from germline, CDR1 is DFQATT and CDR2 is SNEGSKA (reference sequence). This CDR3 contains 16 residues. The CDR3 loop reads CSATELTSGRQETQYF.

The chain combines TRBV7-8 with TRBJ1-3. Looked up from germline, CDR1 is SGHVS and CDR2 is FQNEAQ. The CDR3 covers 13 residues. The CDR3 is CATSDSAGNTIYF.